Many counts were recorded for the clone carrying this T cell receptor beta chain. Its matching antigen is unknown. The data stem from a study of human T cells and chemical hapten exposure. In the study overall: The study traced per-sample TCR yield variation mainly to small differences in pooled library volumes. Regarding the study as a whole: Alopecia in all donors means immunity may differ from healthy individuals.

TCRdb processed the RACE reads anew with MiXCR; each CDR3 protein has one entry. The sample shows around 330,000 distinct CDR3 sequences, roughly 6% of them seen only once. The time point here: pre-sensitization, week 0. The treatment was: therapeutic diphenylcyclopropenone sensitization with weekly scalp DPC. The clonotype comes from a woman aged 18-29 years with alopecia areata. Some clones in this sample may be carry-over from other donors' samples. This specimen consisted of whole blood, obtained in connection with sensitization to the hapten diphenylcyclopropenone (DPC).

The CDR3 loop reads CASSLLSQPSTDTQYF. The CDR3 DNA follows: TGTGCCAGCAGTTTACTTTCACAGCCTAGCACAGATACGCAGTATTTT. V gene TRBV12-3 or TRBV12-4 combines with J gene TRBJ2-3; D gene ambiguous. V was pared by 2 bases and J by 0 bases, with 12 bases between. There are 16 residues in the CDR3.